This entry is about one TCR beta chain. There are a few counts of this clonotype. The target of this receptor is not known. Base quality data are lacking; no much larger clone is found one base away. Spanning cysteine to phenylalanine, the CDR3 consists of 16 amino acids. Only CDR3 DNA remains: 48 bases, in frame from the first base. Trimming takes 6 bases from V and 5 bases from J, and the germline ends sit 22 bases apart. Looking up the germline V gene yields CDR1 MNHNS and CDR2 SASEGT. These data belong to a study of T-cell memory formation after mild COVID-19 (dated by TCRdb to the early 2020s). In terms of the full investigation: Most TCR sequence clusters were specific to one of the two donors. Two young, previously healthy adult volunteers made up the cohort, one male and one female. Longitudinal TCRalpha and TCRbeta repertoire sequencing tracked T-cell clones expanding and contracting after mild COVID-19 in a couple of donors.

PBMCs were isolated by Ficoll-Paque density gradient centrifugation. The data were produced on an Illumina NovaSeq 6000. TCRalpha and TCRbeta cDNA libraries were constructed by 5'RACE with constant-segment primers, with sample barcodes and unique molecular identifiers being introduced. RNA was extracted from every sample with Trizol reagent. Library amplification was performed in two PCR steps, and a second sample barcode and Illumina TruSeq adapters were introduced in the second step. The libraries were sequenced on an Illumina NovaSeq using 2 x 150 bp paired-end reads. The source study handled its data this way. Reads were demultiplexed and collapsed into UMI-guided consensus sequences with migec v1.2.7. With mixcr v2.1.11, UMI consensuses were aligned to TRA and TRB V and J templates and assembled into clonotypes. A clonotype was counted as expanded or contracted only when both edgeR and NoisET called the clonotype significant, with the noise models trained on biological replicates. For edgeR calls, the cutoffs were a false discovery rate-adjusted p below 0.01 and a log2 fold-change threshold of 1. PCA with hierarchical clustering of max-normalized trajectories of the 1000 most abundant clonotypes was used as exploratory dynamics analysis. The CD4 or CD8 phenotype of responding clones was assigned using the separately sequenced CD4+ and CD8+ repertoires. The public sequencing data were trimmed at Q25 with fastp and processed into clonotypes with MiXCR by TCRdb, which kept only in-frame beta chains. Duplicate CDR3 protein sequences are folded into a single record with the most common DNA and genes. The authors' filters were not applied to this entry. A total of roughly 600,000 distinct CDR3 sequences appear in this sample, 18% of them only once. The ten largest clones capture 12% of the sample.

Points the paper makes about the study in general: Contracting CD4+ clones turned up mainly in the CM and EM memory subsets, whereas EMRA was where CD8+ clones were enriched. Only a couple of mild cases were covered by the study, and larger cohorts that include severe cases with pre-infection samples were considered necessary. The second-wave clones that peaked on day 37 were not confirmed to be SARS-CoV-2 specific. The detection of some responding clones in pre-infection memory suggests that pre-existing cross-reactive memory T cells joined the SARS-CoV-2 response. From day 15 to 85, contracting clones showed balanced CD4/CD8 phenotypes, whereas a second wave of clones that expanded from day 15 to 37 leaned towards CD4+.

The clonotype comes from an adult woman who had mild COVID-19 (a few samples of this study predate the infection). The sample titles of this study are shuffled in the database, so cell type and time point are left out; the donor was told from shared clones. The sequenced sample was PBMCs or a T cell subset sorted from them (not recorded which). Recombination connected TRBV6-1 to TRBJ1-1; TRBD1 is a weak D gene call, 5 bases matching. The CDR3 reads CASSESGAVRGTEAFF. The nucleotide sequence reads as follows: TGTGCCAGCAGCGAATCTGGGGCCGTGCGTGGGACTGAAGCTTTCTTT.